This TCR beta chain was sequenced for a study of siplizumab effects on memory and regulatory T cells. Study-wide points: Naive T cells looked more diverse than memory cells, and they looked like major contributors to the alloresponse.

In the case of this clone: Its antigen is not identified.

V lost 10 bases and J lost 8; bases outside the gene matches: 16. The CDR3 contains 14 residues. Germline CDR1 reads LNHDA; CDR2 reads SQIVND (reference sequence). Across a few donor pairs, the naive, memory, effector memory and TEMRA subsets were sequenced without stimulation. The repertoire was sequenced with immunoSEQ multiplex PCR; TCRdb's copy has only in-frame clones and lacks some. The table includes tens of thousands of clones, about 88% detected once. Sequencing was performed on naive CD8+ T cells sorted from blood. This receptor was taken from a human donor in good health. The chain recombines TRBV19 with TRBJ1-1; TRBD1 agrees at 7 bases. CDR3 coding DNA: TGTGCCACTAGCCCTTCAGGGGGGTTTCCCGAAGCTTTCTTT. It is translated as CATSPSGGFPEAFF.